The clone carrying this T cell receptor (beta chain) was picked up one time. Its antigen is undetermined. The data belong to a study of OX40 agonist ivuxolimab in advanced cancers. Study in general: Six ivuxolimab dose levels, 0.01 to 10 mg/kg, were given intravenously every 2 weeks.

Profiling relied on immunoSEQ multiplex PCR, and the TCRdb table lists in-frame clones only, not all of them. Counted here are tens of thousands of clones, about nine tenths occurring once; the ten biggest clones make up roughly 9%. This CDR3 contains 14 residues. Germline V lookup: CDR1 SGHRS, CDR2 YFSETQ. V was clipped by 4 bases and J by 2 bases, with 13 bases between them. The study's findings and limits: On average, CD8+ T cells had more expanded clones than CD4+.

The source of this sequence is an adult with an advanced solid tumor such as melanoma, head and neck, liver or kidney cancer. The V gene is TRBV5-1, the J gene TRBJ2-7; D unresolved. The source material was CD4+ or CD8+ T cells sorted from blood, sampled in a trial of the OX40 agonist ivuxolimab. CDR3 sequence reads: CASSLDRTTYEQYF. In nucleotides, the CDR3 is TGCGCCAGCAGCCTGGACCGTACGACCTACGAGCAGTACTTC.